These 7 T cell receptor beta chains were all obtained from the same sample, sequenced in a study of siplizumab effects on memory and regulatory T cells. Data came from immunoSEQ multiplex PCR; TCRdb stores just in-frame clones and leaves some out. Of 70,000 or so clones listed, roughly nine tenths were seen once; the top ten hold roughly 30%. The source material was CD8+ T cells sorted from blood. All receptors derive from a human donor in good health.

V usage is TRBV15 and J usage is TRBJ1-3; D is undetermined. The CDR3 extends over 15 amino acids. Between the trimmed V and J ends, which lost 0 bases and 7 bases, there was a span of 13 bases. CDR1 and CDR2 (germline): LNHNV, YYDKDF (reference sequence). CDR3 loop: CATSRDRGWVNTIYF. CDR3 DNA sequence: TGTGCCACCAGCAGAGATCGAGGTTGGGTTAACACCATATATTTT.

The V and J genes are TRBV5-6 and TRBJ1-1, with D possibly matching TRBD1 (6 bases). CDR3 length: 14 amino acids. CDR1 SGHDT and CDR2 YYEEEE come from the germline V gene. Trimming took off 2 bases at V and 2 bases at J, with 10 bases between the two ends. CDR3 in DNA: TGTGCCAGCAGCTTTCCGACAGGAAACACTGAAGCTTTCTTT. It is translated as CASSFPTGNTEAFF.

The V gene is TRBV25-1, the J gene TRBJ1-1; TRBD1 agrees at 8 bases. Germline-derived CDR1 and CDR2 are MGHDK and SYGVNS. The ends lost 3 bases at V and 1 base at J; junction bases unmatched: 4. CDR3 length: 15 amino acids. CDR3 protein: CASSDLTGANTEAFF. The CDR3 DNA follows: TGTGCCAGCAGTGATCTGACAGGGGCGAACACTGAAGCTTTCTTT.

A few counts support this clone. V gene TRBV7-9 combines with J gene TRBJ1-2, with D hard to call. Germline V lookup: CDR1 SEHNR, CDR2 FQNEAQ (reference sequence). The length of the CDR3 is 14 residues. Deletions cut 1 base from V and 9 bases from J, with 15 bases between. The DNA of the CDR3 is TGTGCCAGCAGCTTAGGGGATGGGCTGGAGAGCTACACCTTC. Residues: CASSLGDGLESYTF.

The rearrangement uses TRBV6-4 and TRBJ2-3; TRBD2 matches 11 bases. V shed 4 bases, J shed 5 bases, and the junction held 5 bases outside the gene matches. The CDR3 is made up of 15 amino acids. Germline loops: CDR1 MRHNA, CDR2 SNTAGT. CDR3 amino acids: CASSAETSGVDTQYF. The CDR3 bases are TGTGCCAGCAGTGCCGAGACTAGCGGGGTAGATACGCAGTATTTT.

This clone was recorded a few times. V is TRBV19 and J is TRBJ1-1; D may be TRBD1 (5 bases). Trimming took 9 bases from V and 1 from J, leaving 9 bases between them. The CDR3 loop spans 12 amino acids. The V gene's germline CDR1 is LNHDA and CDR2 SQIVND (reference sequence). The CDR3 loop reads CASTTGNTEAFF. The CDR3 DNA sequence: TGTGCCAGCACAACAGGGAACACTGAAGCTTTCTTT.

The V gene is TRBV11-1, the J gene TRBJ2-7; D is perhaps TRBD2 (6 bases). V lost 2 bases, J lost 6 bases, and 20 bases lay in between. In germline, CDR1 is SGHAT, CDR2 FQDESV (reference sequence). The CDR3 totals 16 residues. In nucleotides, the CDR3 is TGTGCCAGCAGCTTAAGGAGGGACCCTAACCCGGGCGAGCAGTACTTC. The encoded protein is CASSLRRDPNPGEQYF.